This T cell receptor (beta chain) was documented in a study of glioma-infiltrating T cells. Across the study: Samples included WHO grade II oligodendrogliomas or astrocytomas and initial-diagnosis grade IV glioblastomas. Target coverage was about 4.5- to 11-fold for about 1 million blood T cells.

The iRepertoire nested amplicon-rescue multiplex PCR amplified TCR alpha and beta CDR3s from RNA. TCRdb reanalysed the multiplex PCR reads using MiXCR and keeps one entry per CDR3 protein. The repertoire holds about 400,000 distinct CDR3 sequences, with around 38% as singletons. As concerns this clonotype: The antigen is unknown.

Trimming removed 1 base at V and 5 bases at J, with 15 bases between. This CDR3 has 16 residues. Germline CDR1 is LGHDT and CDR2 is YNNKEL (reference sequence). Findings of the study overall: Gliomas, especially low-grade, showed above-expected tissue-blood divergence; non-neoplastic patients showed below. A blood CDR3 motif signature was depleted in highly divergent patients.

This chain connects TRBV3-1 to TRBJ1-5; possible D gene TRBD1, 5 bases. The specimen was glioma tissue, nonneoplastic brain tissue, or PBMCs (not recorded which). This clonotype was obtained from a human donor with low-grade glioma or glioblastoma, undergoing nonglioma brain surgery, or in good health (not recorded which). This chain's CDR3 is CASSQGIGTKYQPQHF. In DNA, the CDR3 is TGTGCCAGCAGCCAAGGGATAGGGACCAAGTATCAGCCCCAGCATTTT.